This entry concerns a single T cell receptor beta chain. What it binds is not known. General study points: Larger-cohort validation covered only one TCR beta V-J rearrangement.

Full-length variable regions came from constant-region reverse primers plus semi-nested Nested Universal Primer A PCR. TCRdb recomputed calls from the 5' RACE reads with MiXCR, one row per CDR3 protein. The sample includes about 9,100 distinct CDR3 sequences, 60% of them seen just once. Germline assignment: CDR1 LNHNV and CDR2 YYDKDF (reference sequence). The CDR3 contains 15 residues. The J segment lost 3 bases and the V segment lost 1 base, leaving 4 bases of the junction unmatched. The TCR originated in a female donor with breast cancer. The chain links TRBV15 to TRBJ1-1; 8 positions match TRBD1. The sequenced material came from tumor-infiltrating memory CD4+ T cells sorted from the breast tumor. Subset: memory CD4+ T cells, CD4+CD45RO+CD25-. The chain's CDR3 is CATSRAGGADTEAFF. The DNA of the CDR3 is TGTGCCACCAGCAGAGCAGGGGGCGCGGACACTGAAGCTTTCTTT.